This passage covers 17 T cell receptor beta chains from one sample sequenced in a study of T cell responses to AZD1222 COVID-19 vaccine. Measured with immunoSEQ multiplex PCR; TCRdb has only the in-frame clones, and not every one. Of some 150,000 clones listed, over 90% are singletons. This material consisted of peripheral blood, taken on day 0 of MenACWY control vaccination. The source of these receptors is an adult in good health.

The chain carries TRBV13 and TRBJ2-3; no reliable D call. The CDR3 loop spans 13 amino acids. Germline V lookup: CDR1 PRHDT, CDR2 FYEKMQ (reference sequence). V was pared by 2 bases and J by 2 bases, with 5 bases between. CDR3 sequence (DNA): TGTGCCAGCAGCTTAATGGCCACAGATACGCAGTATTTT. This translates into CASSLMATDTQYF.

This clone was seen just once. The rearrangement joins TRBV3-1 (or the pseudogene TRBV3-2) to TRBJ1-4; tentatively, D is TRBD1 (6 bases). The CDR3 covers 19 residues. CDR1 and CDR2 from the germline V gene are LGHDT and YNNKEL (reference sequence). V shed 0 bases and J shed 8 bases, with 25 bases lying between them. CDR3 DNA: TGTGCCAGCAGCCAAGATCGTCGGGACATGGGGGGGTTGGGAGAAAAACTGTTTTTT. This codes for CASSQDRRDMGGLGEKLFF.

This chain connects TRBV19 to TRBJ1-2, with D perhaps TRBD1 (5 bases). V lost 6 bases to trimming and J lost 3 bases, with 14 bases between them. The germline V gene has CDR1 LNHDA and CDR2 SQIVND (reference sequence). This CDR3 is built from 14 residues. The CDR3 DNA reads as TGTGCCAGTAGCAAACGAGGGGTGGACTATGGCTACACCTTC. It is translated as CASSKRGVDYGYTF.

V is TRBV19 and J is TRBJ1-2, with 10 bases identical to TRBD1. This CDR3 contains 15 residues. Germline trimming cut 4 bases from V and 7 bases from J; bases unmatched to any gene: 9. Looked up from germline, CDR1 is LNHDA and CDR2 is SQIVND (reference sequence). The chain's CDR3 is CASSNRGQGRTGYTF. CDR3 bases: TGTGCCAGTAGTAACCGGGGACAGGGGAGGACTGGCTACACCTTC.

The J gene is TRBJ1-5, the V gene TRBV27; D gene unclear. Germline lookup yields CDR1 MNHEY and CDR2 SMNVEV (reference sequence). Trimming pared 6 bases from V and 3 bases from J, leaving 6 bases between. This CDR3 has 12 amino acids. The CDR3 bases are TGTGCCAGCAGCCCCCACAATCAGCCCCAGCATTTT. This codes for CASSPHNQPQHF.

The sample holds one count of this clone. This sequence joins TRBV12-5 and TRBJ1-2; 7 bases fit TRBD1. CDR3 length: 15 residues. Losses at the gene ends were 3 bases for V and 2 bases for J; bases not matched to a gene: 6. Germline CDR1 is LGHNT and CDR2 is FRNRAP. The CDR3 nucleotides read TGTGCTAGTGGTTTCTGGACAGGTTCGAACTATGGCTACACCTTC. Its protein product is CASGFWTGSNYGYTF.

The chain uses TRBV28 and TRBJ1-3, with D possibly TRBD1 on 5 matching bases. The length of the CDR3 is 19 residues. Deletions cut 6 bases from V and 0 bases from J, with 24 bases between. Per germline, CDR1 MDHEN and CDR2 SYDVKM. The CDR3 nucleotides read TGTGCCAGCAGCCACGGAGGGGTCACCCCCGCGCGCTCTGGAAACACCATATATTTT. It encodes CASSHGGVTPARSGNTIYF.

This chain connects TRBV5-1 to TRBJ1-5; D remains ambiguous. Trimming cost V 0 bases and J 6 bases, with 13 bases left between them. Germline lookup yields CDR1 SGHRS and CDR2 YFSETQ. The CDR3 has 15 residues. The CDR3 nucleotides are TGCGCCAGCAGCTTGGGGCCGGTAGGGCTTCAGCCCCAGCATTTT. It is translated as CASSLGPVGLQPQHF.

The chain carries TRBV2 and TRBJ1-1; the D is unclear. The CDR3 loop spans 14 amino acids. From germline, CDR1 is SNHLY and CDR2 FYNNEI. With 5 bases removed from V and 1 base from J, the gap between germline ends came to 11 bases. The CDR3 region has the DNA TGTGCCAGCAGTTTATGGGTTGCGAACACTGAAGCTTTCTTT. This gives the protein CASSLWVANTEAFF.

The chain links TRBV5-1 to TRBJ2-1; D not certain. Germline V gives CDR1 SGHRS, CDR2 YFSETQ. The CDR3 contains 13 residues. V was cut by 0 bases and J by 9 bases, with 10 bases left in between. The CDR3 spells CASSLATRREQFF. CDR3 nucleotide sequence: TGCGCCAGCAGCTTGGCTACCAGGCGTGAGCAGTTCTTC.

CDR3 sequence (DNA): TGCGCCAGCAGCCAAGCCCACAATGGGGAGGTGGGCTACACCTTC. Protein product: CASSQAHNGEVGYTF. This chain links TRBV4-3 with TRBJ1-2; D remains ambiguous. The V end was cut by 1 base, the J end by 8 bases, with 17 bases between. The V gene's germline CDR1 is LGHNA and CDR2 YSLEER. The CDR3 is 15 amino acids.

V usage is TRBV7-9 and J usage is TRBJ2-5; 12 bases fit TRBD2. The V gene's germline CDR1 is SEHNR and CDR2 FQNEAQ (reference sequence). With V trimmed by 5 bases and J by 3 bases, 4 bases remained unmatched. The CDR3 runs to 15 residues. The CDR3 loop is CASSIRTSGKETQYF. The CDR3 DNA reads TGTGCCAGCAGCATAAGGACTAGCGGGAAAGAGACCCAGTACTTC.

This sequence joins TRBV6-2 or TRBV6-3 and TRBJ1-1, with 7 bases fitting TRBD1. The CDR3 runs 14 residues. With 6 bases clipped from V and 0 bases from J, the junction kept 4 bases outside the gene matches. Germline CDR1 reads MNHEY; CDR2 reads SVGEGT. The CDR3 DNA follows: TGTGCCAGCAGCCATGGGACAGTGAACACTGAAGCTTTCTTT. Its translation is CASSHGTVNTEAFF.

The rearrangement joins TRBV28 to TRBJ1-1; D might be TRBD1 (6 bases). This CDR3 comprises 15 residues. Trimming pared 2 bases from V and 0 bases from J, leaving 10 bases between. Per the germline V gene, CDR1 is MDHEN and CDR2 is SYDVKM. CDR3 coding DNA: TGTGCCAGCAGTTTAAGGGGGGTTATGAACACTGAAGCTTTCTTT. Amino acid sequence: CASSLRGVMNTEAFF. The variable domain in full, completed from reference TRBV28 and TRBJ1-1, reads DVKVTQSSRYLVKRTGEKVFLECVQDMDHENMFWYRQDPGLGLRLIYFSYDVKMKEKGDIPEGYSVSREKKERFSLILESASTNQTSMYLCASSLRGVMNTEAFFGQGTRLTVV.

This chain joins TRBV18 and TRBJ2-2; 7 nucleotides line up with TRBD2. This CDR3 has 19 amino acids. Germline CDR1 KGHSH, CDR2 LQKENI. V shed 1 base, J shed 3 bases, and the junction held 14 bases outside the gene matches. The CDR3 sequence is CASSPLLPSVAGDTGELFF. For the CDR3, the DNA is TGTGCCAGCTCACCACTTCTCCCCTCCGTGGCGGGGGACACCGGGGAGCTGTTTTTT.

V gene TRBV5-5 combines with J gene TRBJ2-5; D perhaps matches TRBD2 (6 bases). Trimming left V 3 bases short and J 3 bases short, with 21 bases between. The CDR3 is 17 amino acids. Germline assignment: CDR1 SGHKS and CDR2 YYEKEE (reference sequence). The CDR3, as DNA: TGTGCCAGCAGCTCGCGCCCTTTCGGTAGCGGTGAAGAGACCCAGTACTTC. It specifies CASSSRPFGSGEETQYF.

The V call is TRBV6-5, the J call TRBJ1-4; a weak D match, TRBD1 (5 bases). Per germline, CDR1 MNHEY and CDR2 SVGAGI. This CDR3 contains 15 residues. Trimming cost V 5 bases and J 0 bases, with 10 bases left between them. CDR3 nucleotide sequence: TGTGCCAGCAGTCGCGGGGCTGCAACTAATGAAAAACTGTTTTTT. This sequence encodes CASSRGAATNEKLFF.